This T cell receptor (beta chain) stems from a study of cytomegalovirus exposure and HLA in healthy donors. Findings and caveats of the study: It was reported in a later analysis that an Asian-associated ancestry cluster showed fewer N-insertions than the approximately 700-donor mean. At a 0.05 false discovery rate, a later analysis found 18,000 or so TCR beta sequences to be associated with HLA alleles.

Primers included in the PCR were 60 Vbeta and 13 Jbeta primers. The assay was immunoSEQ multiplex PCR, and TCRdb's table has in-frame clones only and misses some. This table has under 150,000 clones, 80% to 85% appearing once. Healthy bone marrow donors made up the donors. Germline loops: CDR1 SEHNR, CDR2 FQNEAQ (reference sequence). CDR3 size: 13 residues. V lost 3 bases and J 4 bases, leaving 7 bases between the germline ends. About this clone itself: Its antigen is undetermined.

The chain employs TRBV7-9 and TRBJ1-5; a possible D gene is TRBD1 (6 bases). The TCR comes from a male donor in good health and CMV-seropositive. Sample: PBMCs. The CDR3 sequence: CASSFGQNQPQHF. CDR3 in DNA: TGTGCCAGCAGCTTCGGACAGAATCAGCCCCAGCATTTT.